This TCR beta chain was captured by sequencing in a study of T cells in tumors after PD-1 blockade. Whole-study context: Excluded were patients with checkpoint blockade, immunosuppressants, or radiotherapy or other anti-cancer therapy within 4 weeks.

Study-wide points: Two pre-treatment samples showed no clonal replacement between them. Clonal replacement, not reinvigoration, is suggested for expanded exhausted CD8+ clones after therapy.

Remarks on this clone: Its specificity is not known.

Trimming took 4 bases from V and 6 from J, leaving 13 bases between them. The CDR3 contains 14 residues. Germline CDR1 reads MNHEY; CDR2 reads SMNVEV (reference sequence). Time point denoted: second of two post-therapy site-matched biopsies roughly two months apart. Libraries were prepared by immunoSEQ multiplex PCR; TCRdb keeps only in-frame clonotypes and omits some of them. The sample lists 7,000 to 8,500 clones, roughly 60% seen once, with around 12% in the top ten. The chain employs TRBV27 and TRBJ2-1, with D perhaps TRBD1 or TRBD2 (5 bases each). Here the sequenced sample was tumor tissue, taken after anti-PD-1 treatment. The TCR comes from a human donor with basal cell carcinoma. This chain's CDR3 is CASSSPGRINEQFF. The CDR3 DNA reads TGTGCCAGCAGTTCACCGGGACGGATCAATGAGCAGTTCTTC.